A selection of T cell receptor beta chains follows, all from one sample in a study of blood T cell repertoires in COVID-19. Measured with immunoSEQ multiplex PCR; TCRdb has only the in-frame clones, and not every one. The table shows approximately 110,000 clones, with 84% occurring only once. The sample was peripheral blood. These receptors all stem from a woman in her fifties or sixties with acute or convalescent COVID-19. CDR3s include the opening cysteine and the closing phenylalanine or tryptophan. D genes are given only for firm matches. A row's size may be missing; if present it is once, few, many or a size class.

D gene	V gene	J gene	clone size	CDR3 protein	CDR3 DNA
.	TRBV5-6	TRBJ2-1	.	CASSLGPGEQFF	TGTGCCAGCAGCTTGGGACCGGGTGAGCAGTTCTTC
TRBD1	TRBV2	TRBJ2-6	.	CASRRRTGGKLSGANVLTF	TGTGCCAGCAGGCGAAGGACAGGGGGGAAGCTCTCTGGGGCCAACGTCCTGACTTTC
.	TRBV7-3	TRBJ1-1	.	CASSLQGPPNTEAFF	TGTGCCAGCAGCTTGCAGGGCCCCCCCAACACTGAAGCTTTCTTT
TRBD2	TRBV7-3	TRBJ2-1	.	CASSVGLANEQFF	TGTGCCAGCAGCGTTGGACTAGCGAATGAGCAGTTCTTC
TRBD1	TRBV30	TRBJ2-1	.	CAWSVNRGTNEQFF	TGTGCCTGGAGTGTAAACAGGGGGACCAATGAGCAGTTCTTC
TRBD2	TRBV5-4	TRBJ2-3	.	CASSKKSGGAADTQYF	TGTGCCAGCAGCAAGAAGAGCGGGGGGGCCGCAGATACGCAGTATTTT
.	TRBV7-2	TRBJ2-2	.	CASSLESTSGELFF	TGTGCCAGCAGCTTAGAGAGCACGTCCGGGGAGCTGTTTTTT
.	TRBV5-1	TRBJ2-3	.	CASSLTGLTTDTQYF	TGCGCCAGCAGCCTTACGGGACTTACCACAGATACGCAGTATTTT
TRBD1	TRBV19	TRBJ1-2	.	CASINTGTVYGYTF	TGTGCCAGTATAAATACCGGGACAGTTTATGGCTACACCTTC
.	TRBV19	TRBJ2-6	once	CASRPSASGANVLTF	TGTGCCAGTAGACCGAGCGCCTCTGGGGCCAACGTCCTGACTTTC
.	TRBV18	TRBJ1-1	.	CASSPMDSTPNTEAFF	TGTGCCAGCTCACCGATGGACAGTACCCCGAACACTGAAGCTTTCTTT
.	TRBV4-1	TRBJ1-2	.	CASSQDDSQANYGYTF	TGCGCCAGCAGCCAAGATGATAGTCAGGCTAACTATGGCTACACCTTC
TRBD2	TRBV11-2	TRBJ2-1	.	CASSYPASGGWQFF	TGTGCCAGCAGCTACCCGGCAAGCGGGGGGTGGCAGTTCTTC
.	TRBV2	TRBJ2-7	.	CASSEARYSRSYEQYF	TGTGCCAGCAGTGAAGCAAGGTATTCTAGGAGTTACGAGCAGTACTTC
.	TRBV7-9	TRBJ1-1	.	CASSFQGSTEAFF	TGTGCCAGCAGCTTTCAGGGTTCCACTGAAGCTTTCTTT
TRBD1	TRBV10-1	TRBJ1-5	.	CASSEGSGGVQPQHF	TGCGCCAGCAGTGAAGGGTCAGGGGGCGTTCAGCCCCAGCATTTT
.	TRBV27	TRBJ1-2	.	CASSHPTSGYTF	TGTGCCAGCAGTCACCCCACCAGTGGCTACACCTTC
.	TRBV7-3	TRBJ2-1	.	CASSLAGWGNEQFF	TGTGCCAGCAGCTTAGCGGGGTGGGGGAATGAGCAGTTCTTC
.	TRBV19	TRBJ1-2	.	CASSIPRDGNYGYTF	TGTGCCAGTAGTATTCCCAGGGATGGGAACTATGGCTACACCTTC
.	TRBV12-3/TRBV12-4	TRBJ1-2	.	CASSHFGYTF	TGTGCCAGCAGTCATTTTGGCTACACCTTC
TRBD2	TRBV25-1	TRBJ2-5	.	CASSDPSGGETQYF	TGTGCCAGCAGTGACCCATCGGGGGGTGAGACCCAGTACTTC
.	TRBV30	TRBJ2-7	.	CAWSISYEQYF	TGTGCCTGGAGTATTTCGTACGAGCAGTACTTC
.	TRBV30	TRBJ1-2	.	CAWSVHGGVYGYTF	TGTGCCTGGAGTGTACATGGGGGCGTCTATGGCTACACCTTC
TRBD1	TRBV5-1	TRBJ2-1	once	CASSTGTGQSSYNEQFF	TGCGCCAGCAGCACGGGGACAGGACAGAGCTCCTACAATGAGCAGTTCTTC
TRBD1	TRBV3-1/TRBV3-2	TRBJ1-1	.	CASTQDRVGQAFF	TGTGCCAGCACTCAGGACAGGGTAGGACAAGCTTTCTTT
.	TRBV5-1	TRBJ1-2	.	CASSLGGGQPYGYTF	TGCGCCAGCAGCTTGGGGGGCGGACAGCCCTATGGCTACACCTTC
.	TRBV21-1	TRBJ2-3	.	CAAWRGPYTDTQYF	TGTGCCGCGTGGAGGGGGCCTTACACAGATACGCAGTATTTT
.	TRBV11-2	TRBJ2-7	.	CASSSVFQYYEQYF	TGTGCCAGCAGCAGCGTCTTCCAATACTACGAGCAGTACTTC
TRBD1	TRBV6-5	TRBJ1-1	.	CASTPGTDGITEAFF	TGTGCCAGCACCCCCGGGACAGACGGTATCACTGAAGCTTTCTTT
.	TRBV29-1	TRBJ2-2	.	CSVAGGELFF	TGCAGCGTTGCGGGGGGGGAGCTGTTTTTT
.	TRBV5-5	TRBJ2-7	.	CASSLQGPYEQYF	TGTGCCAGCAGTCTACAGGGACCCTACGAGCAGTACTTC
.	TRBV18	TRBJ1-1	.	CASSPDSLEAFF	TGTGCCAGCTCACCTGACAGTTTAGAAGCTTTCTTT
.	TRBV6-4	TRBJ1-1	.	CASSPEVGTEAFF	TGTGCCAGCAGCCCTGAGGTGGGCACTGAAGCTTTCTTT
.	TRBV2	TRBJ1-3	.	CASRQQGDTIYF	TGTGCCAGCAGACAACAGGGAGACACCATATATTTT
TRBD1	TRBV19	TRBJ1-3	few	CASSTDRSFSGNTIYF	TGTGCCAGTAGTACGGACAGGTCCTTCTCTGGAAACACCATATATTTT
TRBD1	TRBV5-6	TRBJ2-7	.	CASSFLTGQESYEQYF	TGTGCCAGCAGCTTTTTAACGGGACAGGAATCCTACGAGCAGTACTTC
.	TRBV13	TRBJ1-1	.	CASRIVNTEAFF	TGTGCCAGCAGAATCGTGAACACTGAAGCTTTCTTT
TRBD1	TRBV5-1	TRBJ1-1	.	CASSSAGTGRSEAFF	TGCGCCAGCAGCTCCGCGGGGACAGGGAGGTCTGAAGCTTTCTTT
.	TRBV6-5	TRBJ1-1	.	CATTRAPNTEAFF	TGTGCCACCACCAGGGCTCCGAACACTGAAGCTTTCTTT
TRBD1	TRBV7-3	TRBJ1-4	once	CASSLQGGQRLFF	TGTGCCAGCAGCTTACAGGGGGGCCAACGACTGTTTTTT
TRBD1	TRBV10-3	TRBJ1-4	.	CAISEAEGAWTNEKLFF	TGTGCCATCAGTGAGGCAGAGGGGGCCTGGACTAATGAAAAACTGTTTTTT
.	TRBV15	TRBJ2-7	.	CATSPRPSYEQYF	TGTGCCACCAGCCCGCGGCCCTCCTACGAGCAGTACTTC
.	TRBV3-1/TRBV3-2	TRBJ1-6	.	CASSPQGSRSPLHF	TGTGCCAGCAGCCCACAGGGTAGTAGGTCACCCCTCCACTTT
.	TRBV19	TRBJ1-5	.	CASTRGASRDKDRSQPQHF	TGTGCCAGTACCCGCGGAGCATCCCGGGACAAGGATAGAAGTCAGCCCCAGCATTTT
TRBD1	TRBV6-5	TRBJ1-3	.	CASSSQGVFSGNTIYF	TGTGCCAGCAGTTCCCAGGGGGTCTTCTCTGGAAACACCATATATTTT
TRBD1	TRBV5-8	TRBJ1-2	.	CASSSRTGRLNGYTF	TGTGCCAGCAGCTCTAGGACAGGCCGCCTAAATGGCTACACCTTC
TRBD1	TRBV19	TRBJ1-3	.	CASSMNGGATGSSNTIYF	TGTGCCAGTAGTATGAATGGAGGTGCGACAGGGAGCTCCAACACCATATATTTT
TRBD1	TRBV5-6	TRBJ1-5	few	CASSLQGAPPEPQHF	TGTGCCAGCAGCTTACAGGGGGCGCCTCCCGAGCCCCAGCATTTT